This passage covers 10 T cell receptor beta chains from one sample sequenced in a study of CD8 T cells in Susac syndrome. The authors reverse transcribed roughly 0.5 to 1 ug RNA with random hexamers. MiXCR, run by TCRdb on the immunoSEQ multiplex PCR reads, gives a single entry per CDR3 protein. The sample has some 130,000 distinct CDR3 sequences; approximately 95% are singletons. Sequencing used CD8+ T cells from PBMCs. These TCRs come from a human donor with Susac syndrome.

This chain joins TRBV4-1 and TRBJ1-5; D is possibly TRBD1 (6 bases). CDR1 and CDR2 (germline): MGHRA, YSYEKL. With 4 bases removed from V and 7 bases from J, the gap between germline ends came to 11 bases. CDR3 length equals 13 residues. CDR3 loop: CASSPGVGQPQHF. CDR3 bases: TGCGCCAGCAGCCCAGGGGTTGGGCAGCCCCAGCATTTT.

The gene calls are TRBV28 and TRBJ1-2; D ambiguous. V was trimmed by 2 bases and J by 10 bases, leaving 11 bases between them. The CDR3 spans 12 residues. From germline, CDR1 is MDHEN and CDR2 SYDVKM. The CDR3 region has the DNA TGTGCCAGCAGTTTAGTGGGGATTACCTACACCTTC. Protein product: CASSLVGITYTF.

V gene TRBV2 combines with J gene TRBJ2-3; D is ambiguous. The CDR3 loop spans 15 amino acids. V was trimmed by 7 bases and J by 0 bases, leaving 14 bases between them. CDR1 is SNHLY and CDR2 is FYNNEI in the germline V gene. The CDR3 sequence: CASKGGPGSTDTQYF. The CDR3 DNA reads TGTGCCAGCAAGGGTGGGCCAGGAAGCACAGATACGCAGTATTTT. Full variable domain (outside the CDR3, taken from reference TRBV2 and TRBJ2-3): EPEVTQTPSHQVTQMGQEVILRCVPISNHLYFYWYRQILGQKVEFLVSFYNNEISEKSEIFDDQFSVERPDGSNFTLKIRSTKLEDSAMYFCASKGGPGSTDTQYFGPGTRLTVL.

CDR3 sequence: CASSGASAYGYTF. CDR3 bases: TGTGCCAGCAGTGGGGCCTCCGCCTATGGCTACACCTTC. This chain connects TRBV2 to TRBJ1-2; D not certain. Germline V lookup: CDR1 SNHLY, CDR2 FYNNEI. This CDR3 is built from 13 residues. V lost 4 bases and J 4 bases, leaving 10 bases between the germline ends. Using reference TRBV2 and TRBJ1-2 for the parts outside the CDR3, the full variable domain is EPEVTQTPSHQVTQMGQEVILRCVPISNHLYFYWYRQILGQKVEFLVSFYNNEISEKSEIFDDQFSVERPDGSNFTLKIRSTKLEDSAMYFCASSGASAYGYTFGSGTRLTVV.

The V and J genes are TRBV12-3 or TRBV12-4 and TRBJ2-3; D not certain. The CDR3 covers 14 residues. V lost 7 bases and J lost 1, with 12 bases in between. CDR3 in DNA: TGTGCCAGCACTGGGCGAATTGGCACAGATACGCAGTATTTT. Translating gives CASTGRIGTDTQYF.

The rearrangement uses TRBV27 and TRBJ2-1; TRBD1 might be the D (7 bases). Germline V CDR1 and CDR2: MNHEY, SMNVEV (reference sequence). Trimming left V 2 bases short and J 7 bases short, with 9 bases between. The CDR3 has 13 residues. The CDR3 DNA reads TGTGCCAGCAGTTTACAGGGGGGAAATGAGCAGTTCTTC. Its translation: CASSLQGGNEQFF.

The rearrangement links TRBV20-1 to TRBJ1-2, with TRBD1 identical over 8 bases. The germline gives CDR1 DFQATT, CDR2 SNEGSKA (reference sequence). V was clipped by 0 bases and J by 12 bases; unmatched bases: 12. The CDR3 has 14 residues. This chain's CDR3 is CSARDTGQGPWDTF. The CDR3 DNA reads TGCAGTGCTAGAGACACCGGACAGGGCCCTTGGGACACCTTC.

The V call is TRBV7-8, the J call TRBJ2-5, with D possibly being TRBD1 (5 bases). V shed 1 base and J shed 2 bases, with 14 bases lying between them. Germline values: CDR1 SGHVS, CDR2 FQNEAQ. This CDR3 contains 16 residues. The CDR3 reads CASSLGTRVPQETQYF. CDR3 DNA sequence: TGTGCCAGCAGCTTAGGGACCAGGGTCCCGCAAGAGACCCAGTACTTC.

This sequence joins TRBV14 and TRBJ2-1; tentative D call: TRBD2 (5 bases). Germline CDR1 SGHDN, CDR2 FVKESK. The V end lost 1 base, the J end lost 10 bases, and 14 bases lay between the germline ends. This CDR3 region has 14 residues. CDR3 DNA sequence: TGTGCCAGCAGCCAAGGAGGGCCCCCTTCAGAGCAGTTCTTC. It specifies CASSQGGPPSEQFF.

This clonotype was seen only once. The chain joins TRBV29-1 to TRBJ1-2; 7 bases map to TRBD1. Per the germline V gene, CDR1 is SQVTM and CDR2 is ANQGSEA. With V trimmed by 7 bases and J by 5 bases, 10 bases remained unmatched. The CDR3 is 13 amino acids. CDR3 nucleotides: TGCAGCGACCGAATAGGGGGCGGTTATGGCTACACCTTC. As protein: CSDRIGGGYGYTF.